The following is a T cell receptor beta chain sequence with its context. It lacks a known antigen. Base qualities are not recorded, but no much larger clone differs from it by a single base. This entry is derived from a study of regulatory and conventional T cells in breast cancer (dated by TCRdb to 2014 to 2015). Including cysteine and phenylalanine, the CDR3 has 13 amino acids. Only the CDR3 portion is preserved as DNA: 39 bases, with reading frame beginning at the first base. The germline V gene supplies CDR1 SGHTA and CDR2 FQGTGA. From V the trimming removes 6 bases and from J it removes 8 bases, while the gene matches leave 6 bases of the junction unaccounted for. The library was made by PCR. These reads were obtained on an Illumina MiSeq. The public sequencing data were trimmed at Q25 with fastp and processed into clonotypes with MiXCR by TCRdb, which kept only in-frame beta chains. Rows matching on CDR3 protein sequence are summarized as one entry with the most common DNA and genes. The sample table records more than 15,000 distinct CDR3 sequences; more than 30% of these occur just once. The top ten clones comprise approximately 1.6% of the sample.

Sequenced sample: conventional T cells from blood. This clonotype originated in a female donor in good health. The chain is encoded by TRBV7-3 joined to TRBJ2-4; TRBD1 aligns with 8 central bases. Here the CDR3 is given as CASSRQGSDIQYF. In nucleotides, the sequence is TGTGCCAGCAGTCGACAGGGGAGCGACATTCAGTACTTC.